This TCR beta chain was sequenced in a study of T cell changes during pregnancy in multiple sclerosis (dated by TCRdb to the late 2010s). The study in broad terms: In women with multiple sclerosis, the researchers looked at how the T cell repertoire shifted as pregnancy progressed.

About this clone: The antigen it binds to is not known. No much larger clone is present one base from it, and per-base qualities are unavailable.

The library was produced with the immunoSEQ multiplex PCR assay. Not all clones reach the TCRdb copy of this immuneACCESS table, which keeps in-frame sequences only. Checked studies attribute under half of the gap to unresolved V genes and leave the rest unexplained. The sample table holds about 100,000 clones, of which around 90% were seen once. The top ten constitute approximately 1.2% of the sample. V lost 1 base and J lost 7 bases; the stretch between them is 13 bases long. The CDR3 measures 14 amino acids from cysteine to phenylalanine. Only the CDR3 part of the read is kept: 42 bases, read in frame from the first base. The germline V gene (reference sequence) specifies LNHNV as CDR1 and YYDKDF as CDR2.

The sequence is built from TRBV15 and TRBJ1-2, with the D segment identity uncertain. This TCR was sampled from a female donor with multiple sclerosis, enrolled in a pregnancy study. Here the sequenced sample was peripheral blood, taken in the second trimester of pregnancy. The DNA reads TGTGCCACCAGCAGAGGGGGAGGGTCGGGTGGCTACACCTTC. This codes for CATSRGGGSGGYTF.